The 10 T cell receptor beta chains given below trace back to one sample, sequenced in a study of long-term antiretroviral therapy in people with HIV. Researchers report immunoSEQ v3.0 was run at survey level. Profiled with immunoSEQ multiplex PCR; TCRdb holds only in-frame clones, not every one. The sample lists around 16,000 clones; 85% to 90% were seen once. The sequencing here drew on unsorted PBMCs, taken 0.7 years before starting antiretroviral therapy. Receptors originate from a man aged 45-65 years with HIV.

The chain is built from TRBV5-1 and TRBJ1-1; TRBD1 might be the D (6 bases). Germline CDR1 reads SGHRS; CDR2 reads YFSETQ. The CDR3 loop spans 14 amino acids. The V and J ends lost 4 bases and 0 bases respectively, with 10 bases between them. The DNA for the CDR3 is TGCGCCAGCAGCCCAGGGGACATGAACACTGAAGCTTTCTTT. Translation gives CASSPGDMNTEAFF.

The chain employs TRBV5-6 and TRBJ2-7; D gene ambiguous. The CDR3 is 15 residues long. V lost 2 bases to trimming and J lost 2 bases, with 14 bases between them. Germline-derived CDR1 and CDR2 are SGHDT and YYEEEE. CDR3 loop: CASSFGLGSTYEQYF. The CDR3 DNA is TGTGCCAGCAGCTTTGGTTTAGGGTCAACCTACGAGCAGTACTTC.

J is TRBJ2-3 and V is TRBV6-5; D uncertain. Trimming took 6 bases from V and 2 from J, leaving 12 bases between them. This CDR3 spans 14 amino acids. The germline V gene has CDR1 MNHEY and CDR2 SVGAGI. The CDR3 nucleotides read TGTGCCAGCAGCCGACCACCCCCCACAGATACGCAGTATTTT. This sequence encodes CASSRPPPTDTQYF.

V usage is TRBV11-1 and J usage is TRBJ2-5; 9 nucleotides match TRBD1. This CDR3 region has 14 residues. Germline assignment: CDR1 SGHAT and CDR2 FQDESV (reference sequence). The junction had 9 bases not matched to a gene; V was cut back by 8 bases and J by 5 bases. DNA for the CDR3: TGTGCCAGCGGAAAGGACAGGGGTCGGGAGACCCAGTACTTC. Encoded protein: CASGKDRGRETQYF. Together with reference TRBV11-1 and TRBJ2-5, the CDR3 gives the full variable domain: EAEVAQSPRYKITEKSQAVAFWCDPISGHATLYWYRQILGQGPELLVQFQDESVVDDSQLPKDRFSAERLKGVDSTLKIQPAELGDSAMYLCASGKDRGRETQYFGPGTRLLVL.

The chain couples TRBV6-6 to TRBJ1-4, with a tentative D call TRBD1 (6 bases). V lost 5 bases and J 8 bases, leaving 18 bases between the germline ends. Germline-derived CDR1 and CDR2 are MNHNY and SVGAGI (reference sequence). This CDR3 has 15 amino acids. In DNA form, the CDR3 reads TGTGCCAGCAGTCTCGCGCAGGGGAGCGGGGAAAAACTGTTTTTT. Protein sequence: CASSLAQGSGEKLFF.

The gene calls are TRBV5-1 and TRBJ2-7; the D is unclear. V was pared by 3 bases and J by 5 bases, with 12 bases between. Germline CDR1 SGHRS, CDR2 YFSETQ. CDR3 length: 13 amino acids. CDR3 nucleotide sequence: TGCGCCAGCAGCTGGGGTGGGATCAACGAGCAGTACTTC. Translation: CASSWGGINEQYF. Full variable domain (remainder filled in from reference TRBV5-1 and TRBJ2-7): KAGVTQTPRYLIKTRGQQVTLSCSPISGHRSVSWYQQTPGQGLQFLFEYFSETQRNKGNFPGRFSGRQFSNSRSEMNVSTLELGDSALYLCASSWGGINEQYFGPGTRLTVT.

The chain links TRBV2 to TRBJ2-2; no reliable D call. V was pared by 3 bases and J by 7 bases, with 6 bases between. In germline, CDR1 is SNHLY, CDR2 FYNNEI. There are 12 residues in the CDR3. The CDR3 region is CASSDSGGELFF. The CDR3 nucleotides are TGTGCCAGCAGTGATAGTGGCGGGGAGCTGTTTTTT.

The rearrangement uses TRBV5-1 and TRBJ2-3; tentative D call: TRBD1 (6 bases). V was shortened by 1 base and J by 0 bases, with 9 bases between the two germline ends. This CDR3 is built from 15 residues. CDR1 is SGHRS, CDR2 YFSETQ, per germline. CDR3: CASSLQGYSTDTQYF. The DNA of the CDR3 is TGCGCCAGCAGCTTGCAGGGGTACAGCACAGATACGCAGTATTTT.

This clone was seen a single time. The chain links TRBV5-1 to TRBJ2-7, with 9 bases fitting TRBD1. The V and J ends lost 4 bases and 5 bases, in that order; junction bases with no gene match: 4. Germline assignment: CDR1 SGHRS and CDR2 YFSETQ. The CDR3 is made up of 13 amino acids. The CDR3 bases are TGCGCCAGCAGCACCGACAGGGGGAACGAGCAGTACTTC. This sequence encodes CASSTDRGNEQYF.

The J gene is TRBJ2-7, the V gene TRBV18, with 15 bases fitting TRBD2. The CDR3 extends over 14 amino acids. Germline values: CDR1 KGHSH, CDR2 LQKENI. With 6 bases clipped from V and 8 bases from J, the junction kept 5 bases outside the gene matches. The CDR3 sequence is CASSAGLAGGQQYF. The CDR3 DNA follows: TGTGCCAGCTCCGCGGGACTAGCGGGGGGTCAGCAGTACTTC.